Presented here are 17 T cell receptor beta chains from one specimen sequenced in a study of post-analysis software for immune sequencing data. General study points: Patients had higher frequencies than controls of roughly five TRBV segments, including TRBV5-6, TRBV5-1 and TRBV20-1.

For these TCRs, the target antigens are not known. Built from TCR beta cDNA, the libraries had unique molecular identifiers in them. TCRdb fed the PCR reads into MiXCR, producing one record per CDR3 protein. The table shows 650,000 to 900,000 distinct CDR3 sequences, with under 60% occurring only once. Source material: blood. These receptors all come from a girl aged 10 to 17 with multiple sclerosis.

CDR3 amino acids: CASSLYGLTYEQYF. The DNA of the CDR3 is TGTGCCAGCAGTTTATACGGGCTCACCTACGAGCAGTACTTC. This chain joins TRBV12-3 or TRBV12-4 and TRBJ2-5; D gene uncertain. The J call may be mistaken, given a closer DNA end match to TRBJ2-7. The CDR3 is 14 amino acids.

The chain combines TRBV5-4 with TRBJ2-7, with D perhaps being TRBD1 or TRBD2 (5 bases each). Deletions cut 4 bases from V and 7 bases from J, with 21 bases between. The V gene's germline CDR1 is SGHNT and CDR2 YYREEE (reference sequence). This CDR3 has 15 amino acids. CDR3 residues: CASSGGSPSFAEQYF. The CDR3 DNA reads as TGTGCCAGCAGCGGGGGATCTCCCTCGTTTGCTGAGCAGTACTTC.

The rearrangement uses TRBV10-3 and TRBJ2-7; D is undetermined. This CDR3 region has 14 residues. The germline V gene encodes CDR1 ENHRY and CDR2 SYGVKD. Trimming removed 2 bases at V and 3 bases at J, with 11 bases between. The CDR3 DNA follows: TGTGCCATCAGTGAGCCCCGCGTAGACTACGAGCAGTACTTC. It codes for CAISEPRVDYEQYF.

A remark on this clonotype: At one end, the junction sequence differs from germline, possibly due to a read error. The rearrangement uses TRBV2 and TRBJ2-7; D is possibly TRBD1 or TRBD2 (7 bases each). In germline, CDR1 is SNHLY, CDR2 FYNNEI. The CDR3 totals 14 residues. The CDR3 nucleotides are TGTGCCAGCAGTGCTCCCAGGGGGGGGTACGAGCGGTACTTC. It translates to CASSAPRGGYERYF.

The chain links TRBV29-1 to TRBJ2-3, with D possibly matching TRBD1 (6 bases). CDR1 and CDR2 (germline): SQVTM, ANQGSEA. Trimming removed 1 base from V and 0 bases from J, with 11 bases in between. The CDR3 runs to 15 residues. This CDR3 is CSVEGRTDSTDTQYF. The DNA for the CDR3 is TGCAGCGTTGAAGGGAGGACAGATAGCACAGATACGCAGTATTTT.

The gene calls are TRBV29-1 and TRBJ2-1; D tentatively reads TRBD1 or TRBD2 (6 bases each). The CDR3 consists of 14 residues. V was cut by 3 bases and J by 8 bases, with 17 bases left in between. Per germline, CDR1 SQVTM and CDR2 ANQGSEA. The CDR3 DNA reads TGCAGCGTTGAGTCCCCGGAGGGGGTCGATGAGCAGTTCTTC. It translates to CSVESPEGVDEQFF.

This clonotype was observed a few times. The genes are TRBV7-9 and TRBJ2-1; 14 nucleotides line up with TRBD2. V shed 5 bases, J shed 6 bases, and the junction held 12 bases outside the gene matches. This CDR3 comprises 18 residues. The germline V gene has CDR1 SEHNR and CDR2 FQNEAQ (reference sequence). CDR3 bases: TGTGCCAGCAGCCCACCACGGGGACTAGCGGGAGATCCCAATGAGCAGTTCTTC. Translating it yields CASSPPRGLAGDPNEQFF.

V and J are TRBV6-1 and TRBJ2-4; TRBD2 aligns across 10 bases. This CDR3 is built from 13 residues. CDR1 and CDR2 from the germline V gene are MNHNS and SASEGT. V shed 7 bases, J shed 13 bases, and the junction held 10 bases outside the gene matches. In nucleotides, the CDR3 is TGTGCCAGCAATCCCACTAGCGGGATGGAGCAGTACTTC. Protein product: CASNPTSGMEQYF.

V and J are TRBV6-1 and TRBJ2-3; 8 bases are shared with TRBD2. CDR3 size: 18 residues. The germline V gene encodes CDR1 MNHNS and CDR2 SASEGT. V dropped 5 bases and J dropped 1; count of bases not matched to a gene: 14. The CDR3 here is CASSTNPSGGEGTDTQYF. DNA for the CDR3: TGTGCCAGCAGTACCAACCCCTCCGGGGGGGAGGGCACAGATACGCAGTATTTT.

This clonotype was counted between two and nine times. The chain joins TRBV10-2 to TRBJ2-1; 9 bases map to TRBD2. The V gene end was trimmed by 7 bases and the J gene end by 2 bases; junction bases not matched to a gene: 6. Germline CDR1 reads WSHSY; CDR2 reads SAAADI. The length of the CDR3 is 15 residues. DNA for the CDR3: TGCGCCAGCACCGGCGGGAGGGCCGCCTACAATGAGCAGTTCTTC. Amino acid sequence: CASTGGRAAYNEQFF.

The V and J genes are TRBV20-1 and TRBJ2-2; weak D call: TRBD2 (6 bases). V was cut by 0 bases and J by 4 bases, with 15 bases left in between. CDR3 length: 16 amino acids. Germline CDR1 reads DFQATT; CDR2 reads SNEGSKA (reference sequence). This CDR3 reads CSARDRMRGGTGELFF. CDR3 in DNA: TGCAGTGCTAGAGATAGGATGCGGGGAGGCACCGGGGAGCTGTTTTTT.

The chain couples TRBV10-3 to TRBJ1-2; D ambiguous. The germline V gene encodes CDR1 ENHRY and CDR2 SYGVKD. V was clipped by 0 bases and J by 5 bases, with 10 bases between them. CDR3 length: 14 amino acids. The CDR3 sequence is CAISESSRGYGYTF. The CDR3 coding sequence is TGTGCCATCAGTGAGTCTAGCCGGGGTTATGGCTACACCTTC.

The sample holds a few counts of this clonotype. The chain combines TRBV12-3 or TRBV12-4 with TRBJ2-5, with 9 nucleotides matching TRBD1. J was trimmed by 4 bases and V by 0 bases; bases with no gene match: 6. This CDR3 spans 16 amino acids. CDR3 nucleotides: TGTGCCAGCAGTTTAGCAACCGGGACAGGGCGAGAGACCCAGTACTTC. It yields the protein CASSLATGTGRETQYF.

This clonotype was found a few times. The junction differs from germline at one of its ends, possibly a read error. This sequence joins TRBV7-6 and TRBJ2-3; D ambiguous. The CDR3 extends over 13 amino acids. CDR1 is SGHVS and CDR2 is FNYEAQ in the germline V gene. CDR3 region: CANSPRRTDTQYF. The CDR3 region has the DNA TGTGCCAACAGCCCCCGACGCACAGATACGCAGTATTTT.

In its sample, this clonotype was seen a few times. This sequence joins TRBV20-1 and TRBJ2-3, with 9 nucleotides matching TRBD2. Looked up from germline, CDR1 is DFQATT and CDR2 is SNEGSKA (reference sequence). The CDR3 contains 15 residues. V dropped 6 bases and J dropped 3; count of bases not matched to a gene: 10. For the CDR3, the DNA is TGCAGTGCGCAGGGACTAGCCGTTAGGACAGATACGCAGTATTTT. It codes for CSAQGLAVRTDTQYF.

This clonotype was observed a few times. The chain's CDR3 is CASSLGASYGYTF. The CDR3 DNA reads TGTGCCAGCAGCTTAGGAGCCTCCTATGGCTACACCTTC. The V and J genes are TRBV13 and TRBJ1-2; D unclear. This CDR3 has 13 residues. V was cut by 0 bases and J by 4 bases, with 6 bases left in between. Per the germline V gene, CDR1 is PRHDT and CDR2 is FYEKMQ (reference sequence).

This clonotype turned up a few times. V usage is TRBV12-3 or TRBV12-4 and J usage is TRBJ1-5; D is perhaps TRBD1 (6 bases). This CDR3 is 15 amino acids long. V gave up 5 bases and J gave up 2 bases, with 13 bases separating them. CDR3: CASSEQGDGNQPQHF. In DNA form, the CDR3 reads TGTGCCAGCAGTGAACAGGGTGATGGCAATCAGCCCCAGCATTTT.